A single sample gave rise to the 30 T cell receptor beta chains below, sequenced in a study of pediatric ulcerative colitis. During colonoscopy, one to two rectal pinch biopsies were collected. Generated by immunoSEQ multiplex PCR, the TCRdb table keeps only in-frame clones and is missing some. The sample holds 30,000 or so clones, roughly 77% seen once. What was sequenced was gut tissue. These receptors were taken from a boy younger than 18 with mild ulcerative colitis.

The chain recombines TRBV2 with TRBJ2-5; no firm D call. This CDR3 comprises 11 residues. Trimming took 5 bases from V and 1 from J, leaving 2 bases between them. The germline CDR1 and CDR2 sequences are SNHLY and FYNNEI. CDR3 DNA sequence: TGTGCCAGCAGTCCCCAAGAGACCCAGTACTTC. Amino acid sequence: CASSPQETQYF.

The chain carries TRBV6-1 and TRBJ2-1, with 11 bases matching TRBD2. CDR3 length: 15 amino acids. Germline-derived CDR1 and CDR2 are MNHNS and SASEGT. With V trimmed by 5 bases and J by 7 bases, 7 bases remained unmatched. The chain's CDR3 is CASSPTSGTANEQFF. The CDR3 nucleotides are TGTGCCAGCAGTCCGACTAGCGGGACAGCAAATGAGCAGTTCTTC.

The chain links TRBV6-6 to TRBJ1-1; possible D gene TRBD1, 5 bases. Germline V gene data show CDR1 as MNHNY and CDR2 as SVGAGI (reference sequence). CDR3 length equals 13 residues. Trimming pared 4 bases from V and 7 bases from J, leaving 13 bases between. CDR3 protein: CASSLGGGGEAFF. CDR3 in DNA: TGTGCCAGCAGTTTGGGCGGTGGGGGTGAAGCTTTCTTT.

The chain links TRBV5-1 to TRBJ2-2; D is possibly TRBD2 (5 bases). The CDR3 is made up of 15 amino acids. The ends were cut back, 4 bases at V and 4 bases at J, with 14 bases in the middle. Germline V lookup: CDR1 SGHRS, CDR2 YFSETQ. CDR3: CASSLPRTGTGELFF. CDR3 DNA sequence: TGCGCCAGCAGCCTCCCACGGACTGGCACCGGGGAGCTGTTTTTT. Combining the CDR3 with reference TRBV5-1 and TRBJ2-2 gives the whole variable domain KAGVTQTPRYLIKTRGQQVTLSCSPISGHRSVSWYQQTPGQGLQFLFEYFSETQRNKGNFPGRFSGRQFSNSRSEMNVSTLELGDSALYLCASSLPRTGTGELFFGEGSRLTVL.

The chain links TRBV10-2 to TRBJ1-1, with 7 bases lining up with TRBD1. Germline CDR1 reads WSHSY; CDR2 reads SAAADI. Germline trimming cut 5 bases from V and 0 bases from J; bases unmatched to any gene: 3. CDR3 length: 14 residues. CDR3 sequence (DNA): TGCGCCAGCAGTCGACAGGGCTTGAACACTGAAGCTTTCTTT. This sequence encodes CASSRQGLNTEAFF.

CDR3 sequence: CASSYSGNEQFF. DNA of the CDR3: TGTGCCAGCAGTTACTCGGGGAATGAGCAGTTCTTC. V usage is TRBV6-5 and J usage is TRBJ2-1, with D hard to call. The CDR3 extends over 12 amino acids. CDR1 MNHEY and CDR2 SVGAGI come from the germline V gene. V was trimmed by 0 bases and J by 7 bases, leaving 4 bases between them.

The chain combines TRBV5-8 with TRBJ2-3; D is uncertain. V lost 0 bases and J lost 0, with 2 bases in between. The CDR3 covers 13 residues. The germline gives CDR1 SGHTS, CDR2 YDEGEE. CDR3 residues: CASSLASTDTQYF. The CDR3 DNA sequence: TGTGCCAGCAGCTTGGCTAGCACAGATACGCAGTATTTT.

This chain links TRBV5-1 with TRBJ1-1; D possibly corresponds to TRBD1 (6 bases). Germline values: CDR1 SGHRS, CDR2 YFSETQ. V lost 2 bases, J lost 3 bases, and 8 bases lay in between. This CDR3 is 13 amino acids long. The CDR3 coding sequence is TGCGCCAGCAGCTTACAGGGTCACACTGAAGCTTTCTTT. Translating gives CASSLQGHTEAFF.

The genes are TRBV7-9 and TRBJ1-6; the match to TRBD1 covers 8 bases. The V segment lost 8 bases and the J segment 10 bases; nucleotides outside the gene matches: 7. This CDR3 is 13 amino acids long. Per germline, CDR1 SEHNR and CDR2 FQNEAQ (reference sequence). The CDR3 DNA follows: TGTGCCAGCCGGGACAGGTTGGAATCACCCCTCCACTTT. Encoded protein: CASRDRLESPLHF.

This clone appeared a single time. The chain carries TRBV21-1 and TRBJ2-1; the table's D call of TRBD2 was not tested on the DNA. TRBV21-1 is noted as a pseudogene. This CDR3 has 15 residues. The CDR3 here is CASRLTSGGRNEQFF. CDR3 bases: TGTGCCAGCAGGTTGACTAGCGGGGGGCGGAATGAGCAGTTCTTC.

The V gene is TRBV11-2, the J gene TRBJ1-1; D call uncertain. The CDR3 has 19 amino acids. The germline CDR1 and CDR2 sequences are SGHAT and FQNNGV. The V and J ends lost 5 bases and 1 base respectively, with 26 bases between them. The CDR3 DNA follows: TGTGCCAGCAGCCCAGGCGGTTTTTTTTTGTGGCCGTGGAACACTGAAGCTTTCTTT. Protein: CASSPGGFFLWPWNTEAFF.

V usage is TRBV2 and J usage is TRBJ2-1; 7 bases map to TRBD2. The germline CDR1 and CDR2 sequences are SNHLY and FYNNEI. The CDR3 loop spans 15 amino acids. With V trimmed by 9 bases and J by 3 bases, 11 bases remained unmatched. The CDR3 nucleotides read TGTGCCAGTGCTAGCGGTTGGGGGTTCTACAATGAGCAGTTCTTC. It codes for CASASGWGFYNEQFF. The variable domain in full, with the rest retrieved from reference TRBV2 and TRBJ2-1, is EPEVTQTPSHQVTQMGQEVILRCVPISNHLYFYWYRQILGQKVEFLVSFYNNEISEKSEIFDDQFSVERPDGSNFTLKIRSTKLEDSAMYFCASASGWGFYNEQFFGPGTRLTVL.

The rearrangement uses TRBV29-1 and TRBJ2-7; D is perhaps TRBD1 (5 bases). The germline V gene has CDR1 SQVTM and CDR2 ANQGSEA. CDR3 length: 13 amino acids. V was clipped by 4 bases and J by 0 bases, with 10 bases between them. CDR3 amino acids: CSVADRSSYEQYF. For the CDR3, the DNA is TGCAGCGTTGCAGACAGAAGCTCCTACGAGCAGTACTTC.

This chain joins TRBV11-2 and TRBJ2-1; D unresolved. Trimming stripped 5 bases from V and 0 bases from J, with 14 bases between. Germline CDR1 and CDR2: SGHAT and FQNNGV. CDR3 size: 16 residues. The CDR3 loop is CASSDHRRRSYNEQFF. CDR3 DNA: TGTGCCAGCAGCGACCACCGACGTCGCTCCTACAATGAGCAGTTCTTC.

The chain links TRBV7-6 to TRBJ1-6; D call uncertain. CDR1 and CDR2 (germline): SGHVS, FNYEAQ. The CDR3 consists of 14 residues. Trimming stripped 3 bases from V and 6 bases from J, with 9 bases between. DNA of the CDR3: TGTGCCAGCAGCTTGGACGGGAGTAATTCACCCCTCCACTTT. Translated: CASSLDGSNSPLHF. Complete variable domain (other parts from reference TRBV7-6 and TRBJ1-6): GAGVSQSPRYKVTKRGQDVALRCDPISGHVSLYWYRQALGQGPEFLTYFNYEAQQDKSGLPNDRFSAERPEGSISTLTIQRTEQRDSAMYRCASSLDGSNSPLHFGNGTRLTVT.

This clone was seen a few times. The gene calls are TRBV7-9 and TRBJ1-1; no definite D call. In germline, CDR1 is SEHNR, CDR2 FQNEAQ (reference sequence). V lost 7 bases and J 8 bases, leaving 11 bases between the germline ends. This CDR3 region has 11 residues. The CDR3 DNA is TGTGCCAGCACGGAGGGAGGGGAAGCTTTCTTT. This encodes CASTEGGEAFF.

V gene TRBV2 combines with J gene TRBJ2-7; TRBD1 aligns across 9 bases. Germline assignment: CDR1 SNHLY and CDR2 FYNNEI. This CDR3 is built from 12 residues. V was pared by 5 bases and J by 13 bases, with 9 bases of the junction left unmatched. The DNA for the CDR3 is TGTGCCAGCAGTTCCGGGACAGGGCGGTGTTACTTC. Translating gives CASSSGTGRCYF.

This rearrangement joins TRBV6-1 to TRBJ1-5; the D is unclear. Trimming cost V 3 bases and J 2 bases, with 11 bases left between them. The CDR3 has 15 amino acids. The germline CDR1 and CDR2 sequences are MNHNS and SASEGT. The CDR3 reads CASSELTTGNQPQHF. The DNA for the CDR3 is TGTGCCAGCAGTGAGCTTACCACAGGCAATCAGCCCCAGCATTTT.

The chain employs TRBV5-1 and TRBJ2-2, with TRBD1 matching over 7 bases. The CDR3 is 17 residues long. V shed 0 bases, J shed 7 bases, and the junction held 12 bases outside the gene matches. Germline V gene sequence: CDR1 SGHRS, CDR2 YFSETQ. The CDR3 sequence is CASSLGMGTEWSGELFF. The CDR3, as DNA: TGCGCCAGCAGCTTGGGGATGGGGACAGAATGGAGCGGGGAGCTGTTTTTT.

This clone was counted once. V and J are TRBV14 and TRBJ2-7; tentative D call: TRBD1 (6 bases). Trimming shortened V by 2 bases and J by 2 bases, and 10 bases separated the two germline ends. The CDR3 runs to 14 residues. Germline loops: CDR1 SGHDN, CDR2 FVKESK. CDR3 nucleotide sequence: TGTGCCAGCAGCCAACTTGGACAGCCCTACGAGCAGTACTTC. This codes for CASSQLGQPYEQYF.

The rearrangement uses TRBV7-8 and TRBJ2-3; weak D call: TRBD2 (6 bases). Germline CDR1 and CDR2: SGHVS and FQNEAQ. The V and J ends lost 5 bases and 3 bases respectively, with 15 bases between them. The length of the CDR3 is 15 residues. The CDR3 DNA reads as TGTGCCAGCAGCGGTATCCTAGCGAGAACAGATACGCAGTATTTT. Protein sequence: CASSGILARTDTQYF.

This clone was seen once. V gene TRBV5-8 combines with J gene TRBJ1-4, with 7 bases aligning to TRBD1. The germline V gene encodes CDR1 SGHTS and CDR2 YDEGEE. V dropped 8 bases and J dropped 5; count of bases not matched to a gene: 6. The CDR3 runs 13 residues. CDR3 sequence (DNA): TGTGCCAGTATGGGGACAGCAAATGAAAAACTGTTTTTT. Protein: CASMGTANEKLFF.

The V call is TRBV15, the J call TRBJ2-7; tentatively, D is TRBD1 (6 bases). Germline V CDR1 and CDR2: LNHNV, YYDKDF (reference sequence). Trimming took 1 base from V and 2 from J, leaving 18 bases between them. This CDR3 contains 17 residues. This CDR3 is CATSRAPSQGTTYEQYF. The CDR3 DNA reads TGTGCCACCAGCAGAGCCCCAAGCCAGGGGACCACCTACGAGCAGTACTTC.

The CDR3 sequence is CSVAGSLETQYF. The CDR3 nucleotides read TGCAGCGTTGCGGGCAGCCTAGAGACCCAGTACTTC. The chain couples TRBV29-1 to TRBJ2-5; D gene ambiguous. V was cut by 4 bases and J by 4 bases, with 10 bases left in between. Germline CDR1 reads SQVTM; CDR2 reads ANQGSEA. This CDR3 has 12 residues. The whole variable domain, remainder taken from reference TRBV29-1 and TRBJ2-5, is SAVISQKPSRDICQRGTSLTIQCQVDSQVTMMFWYRQQPGQSLTLIATANQGSEATYESGFVIDKFPISRPNLTFSTLTVSNMSPEDSSIYLCSVAGSLETQYFGPGTRLLVL.

The CDR3 region is CATLSRAGNSYEQYF. Here the CDR3 DNA reads TGTGCCACCCTCAGTAGGGCAGGGAATTCCTACGAGCAGTACTTC. V usage is TRBV2 and J usage is TRBJ2-7, with a tentative D call TRBD1 (5 bases). The V end was cut by 10 bases, the J end by 1 base, with 20 bases between. The CDR3 has 15 amino acids. Germline CDR1 is SNHLY and CDR2 is FYNNEI.

V and J are TRBV10-3 and TRBJ1-2, with 7 bases lining up with TRBD1. The CDR3 has 13 amino acids. V dropped 8 bases and J dropped 5; count of bases not matched to a gene: 8. Germline CDR1 reads ENHRY; CDR2 reads SYGVKD. In nucleotides, the CDR3 is TGTGCCATCCATGGACAGGTCGATTATGGCTACACCTTC. This encodes CAIHGQVDYGYTF.

The V and J genes are TRBV7-9 and TRBJ2-7; D ambiguous. The CDR3 totals 15 residues. The V end lost 1 base, the J end lost 4 bases, and 14 bases lay between the germline ends. Germline loops: CDR1 SEHNR, CDR2 FQNEAQ (reference sequence). The DNA of the CDR3 is TGTGCCAGCAGCTTAGTGGCAGACCAAGGATACGAGCAGTACTTC. This encodes CASSLVADQGYEQYF.

V usage is TRBV7-6 and J usage is TRBJ1-4; D call uncertain. Germline V lookup: CDR1 SGHVS, CDR2 FNYEAQ. The ends were cut back, 8 bases at V and 8 bases at J, with 15 bases in the middle. The CDR3 covers 13 residues. This chain's CDR3 is CASGGNLGEKLFF. The CDR3 region has the DNA TGTGCCAGCGGAGGGAATCTAGGGGAAAAACTGTTTTTT.

This clone was detected only once. The rearrangement uses TRBV4-2 and TRBJ2-5; possible D gene TRBD2, 6 bases. This CDR3 has 13 residues. Trimming took 4 bases from V and 1 from J, leaving 7 bases between them. The germline V gene encodes CDR1 LGHNA and CDR2 YNFKEQ. The chain's CDR3 is CASSLAVQETQYF. The CDR3 DNA reads TGTGCCAGCAGCCTAGCGGTCCAAGAGACCCAGTACTTC.

This chain uses TRBV2 with TRBJ2-3; 7 nucleotides agree with TRBD2. From germline, CDR1 is SNHLY and CDR2 FYNNEI. The J segment lost 0 bases and the V segment lost 6 bases, leaving 12 bases of the junction unmatched. The CDR3 totals 17 residues. CDR3 region: CASRGPSTSVSTDTQYF. The CDR3, as DNA: TGTGCCAGCAGGGGACCCTCTACTAGCGTAAGCACAGATACGCAGTATTTT.